This TCR beta chain was recovered during a study of CD8 T cells in Susac syndrome. General study findings and limits: Maximal CD8+ clonal expansion in Susac was observed within TEMRA cells and among active patients.

It was with random hexamers that 0.5 to 1 ug RNA was reverse transcribed. Via MiXCR, TCRdb re-called the immunoSEQ multiplex PCR reads, giving one row per CDR3 protein. The table shows about 100,000 distinct CDR3 sequences, with 95% occurring only once. A remark on this clonotype: Its antigen is not known.

Germline V CDR1 and CDR2: SQVTM, ANQGSEA. The CDR3 spans 12 residues. V was shortened by 2 bases and J by 2 bases, with 7 bases between the two germline ends. The source material was CD8+ T cells from PBMCs. This sequence originates from a human donor with Susac syndrome. V is TRBV29-1 and J is TRBJ2-7, with D uncertain. CDR3 in DNA: TGCAGCGTTGAAATCGCACCCTACGAGCAGTACTTC. This codes for CSVEIAPYEQYF.